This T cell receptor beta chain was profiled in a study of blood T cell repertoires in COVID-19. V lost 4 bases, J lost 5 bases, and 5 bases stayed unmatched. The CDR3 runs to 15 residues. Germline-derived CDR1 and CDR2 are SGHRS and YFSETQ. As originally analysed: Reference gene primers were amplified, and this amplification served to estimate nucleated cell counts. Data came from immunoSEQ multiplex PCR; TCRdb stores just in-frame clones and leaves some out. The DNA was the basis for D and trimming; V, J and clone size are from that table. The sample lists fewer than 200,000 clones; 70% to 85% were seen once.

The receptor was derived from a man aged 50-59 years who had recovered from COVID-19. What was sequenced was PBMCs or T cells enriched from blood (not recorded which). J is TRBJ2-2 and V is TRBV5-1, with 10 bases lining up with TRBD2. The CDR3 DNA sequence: TGCGCCAGCAGCAAGCTAGCGGGGGAAACCGGGGAGCTGTTTTTT. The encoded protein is CASSKLAGETGELFF.